The 20 T cell receptor beta chains below all came from one sample that was sequenced in a study of T cell repertoires in cytomegalovirus infection. TCRdb reprocessed the reads with MiXCR, giving one entry per CDR3 protein. The data hold roughly 860,000 distinct CDR3 sequences, with around a third observed a single time. The antigens of these receptors remain unknown. Sequencing used cultured CD8+ T cells from PBMCs, obtained from culture after CMV antigen stimulation. The receptors originated from a human donor in good health (CMV status not recorded). Some clones in this sample may be carry-over from other donors' samples.

The genes are TRBV12-3 or TRBV12-4 and TRBJ1-5, with 9 bases lining up with TRBD1. With 5 bases clipped from V and 2 bases from J, the junction kept 4 bases outside the gene matches. The CDR3 totals 15 residues. CDR3 nucleotides: TGTGCCAGCAGTCCAAGGACAGGGGGCAATCAGCCCCAGCATTTT. Amino acids: CASSPRTGGNQPQHF.

This clonotype was counted only a few times. V usage is TRBV6-1 and J usage is TRBJ2-7, with 8 positions matching TRBD1. The CDR3 loop spans 14 amino acids. V was clipped by 2 bases and J by 3 bases; unmatched bases: 3. Germline V gene lookup returns CDR1 MNHNS and CDR2 SASEGT. The CDR3 protein is CASSERGTGYEQYF. CDR3 in DNA: TGTGCCAGCAGTGAAAGGGGGACAGGCTACGAGCAGTACTTC.

This clonotype was seen just once. V usage is TRBV19 and J usage is TRBJ2-3; D is possibly TRBD1 (5 bases). Germline V gene data show CDR1 as LNHDA and CDR2 as SQIVND (reference sequence). The V end was cut by 3 bases, the J end by 5 bases, with 12 bases between. This CDR3 has 14 residues. The CDR3 coding sequence is TGTGCCAGTAGTATCGAGACAGTAGGAGATACGCAGTATTTT. This sequence encodes CASSIETVGDTQYF. Full variable domain (outside the CDR3, taken from reference TRBV19 and TRBJ2-3): DGGITQSPKYLFRKEGQNVTLSCEQNLNHDAMYWYRQDPGQGLRLIYYSQIVNDFQKGDIAEGYSVSREKKESFPLTVTSAQKNPTAFYLCASSIETVGDTQYFGPGTRLTVL.

V usage is TRBV19 and J usage is TRBJ2-3; perhaps TRBD2 as D (6 bases). CDR3 length: 15 amino acids. Trimming removed 8 bases at V and 0 bases at J, with 15 bases between. Germline V CDR1 and CDR2: LNHDA, SQIVND (reference sequence). This CDR3 is CASAATSLSTDTQYF. The CDR3 region has the DNA TGTGCCAGTGCCGCGACTAGTCTTAGCACAGATACGCAGTATTTT.

In its sample, this clonotype was seen a few times. The rearrangement uses TRBV6-5 and TRBJ2-7; D not certain. Germline CDR1 is MNHEY and CDR2 is SVGAGI. CDR3 length: 13 amino acids. V lost 4 bases and J lost 1, with 8 bases in between. Here the CDR3 DNA reads TGTGCCAGCAGTTTTGGCAATTCCTACGAGCAGTACTTC. Encoded protein: CASSFGNSYEQYF.

There are a few counts of this clonotype. The rearrangement joins TRBV19 to TRBJ2-1; 7 bases map to TRBD2. V lost 4 bases and J lost 3; bases outside the gene matches: 6. This CDR3 is 15 amino acids long. CDR1 is LNHDA and CDR2 is SQIVND in the germline V gene (reference sequence). The CDR3 sequence: CASSKSGEHYNEQFF. The CDR3 region has the DNA TGTGCCAGTAGTAAGAGCGGGGAACACTACAATGAGCAGTTCTTC. The full variable domain, in which reference TRBV19 and TRBJ2-1 provide the parts outside the CDR3, is DGGITQSPKYLFRKEGQNVTLSCEQNLNHDAMYWYRQDPGQGLRLIYYSQIVNDFQKGDIAEGYSVSREKKESFPLTVTSAQKNPTAFYLCASSKSGEHYNEQFFGPGTRLTVL.

V usage is TRBV4-1 and J usage is TRBJ2-5; 7 positions agree with TRBD2. Germline CDR1 MGHRA, CDR2 YSYEKL. With V trimmed by 4 bases and J by 5 bases, 10 bases remained unmatched. The CDR3 is 15 amino acids. The chain's CDR3 is CASSPWNTAGETQYF. The CDR3 DNA reads as TGCGCCAGCAGCCCCTGGAACACAGCGGGGGAGACCCAGTACTTC.

The genes are TRBV7-6 and TRBJ1-4, with 7 bases matching TRBD1. The CDR3 is 13 amino acids. After removal of 5 bases from V and 9 bases from J, the junction contained 6 bases not matched to a gene. Germline CDR1 SGHVS, CDR2 FNYEAQ. CDR3 sequence: CASSTQDRKKLFF. The CDR3 DNA sequence: TGTGCCAGCAGCACCCAGGACAGGAAAAAACTGTTTTTT.

In the case of this clonotype: A much larger clone lies one base from this, so it may be a read error. This rearrangement joins TRBV6-5 to TRBJ2-2, with D tentatively TRBD2 (7 bases). The CDR3 has 15 residues. The germline CDR1 and CDR2 sequences are MNHEY and SVGAGI. In DNA form, the CDR3 reads TGTGCCAGCAGTTACGGGAGGGGGGGCACCGGGGAGCTGCTTTTT. This encodes CASSYGRGGTGELLF.

A remark on this clonotype: Being one base from a much bigger clone, this may be a read error. The rearrangement links TRBV7-6 to TRBJ2-5; tentatively, D is TRBD1 (5 bases). The germline V gene has CDR1 SGHVS and CDR2 FNYEAQ. The length of the CDR3 is 17 residues. Written as DNA, the CDR3 is TGTACCAGCAGCTTACTATCGCCTGGGGCCCCCCAAGAGACCCAGTACTTC. It codes for CTSSLLSPGAPQETQYF.

V and J are TRBV20-1 and TRBJ2-7; TRBD1 is a possible D gene (6 bases). This CDR3 has 14 amino acids. Trimming removed 0 bases at V and 0 bases at J, with 9 bases between. CDR1 and CDR2 (germline): DFQATT, SNEGSKA (reference sequence). The chain's CDR3 is CSARDQGSSYEQYV. The DNA for the CDR3 is TGCAGTGCTAGAGATCAGGGGAGCTCCTACGAGCAGTACGTC.

As concerns this clonotype: A read error may be the cause here, since a much bigger clone is one base away. This chain links TRBV7-6 with TRBJ2-1, with 9 bases lining up with TRBD1. After removal of 5 bases from V and 4 bases from J, the junction contained 6 bases not matched to a gene. CDR3 size: 15 residues. Germline CDR1 SGHVS, CDR2 FNYEAQ. The CDR3 DNA is TGTGCCAGCAGCACCTACAGGGGGCTTTACAATGAGCAGTTCTTC. Protein sequence: CASSTYRGLYNEQFF. Combining the CDR3 with reference TRBV7-6 and TRBJ2-1 gives the whole variable domain GAGVSQSPRYKVTKRGQDVALRCDPISGHVSLYWYRQALGQGPEFLTYFNYEAQQDKSGLPNDRFSAERPEGSISTLTIQRTEQRDSAMYRCASSTYRGLYNEQFFGPGTRLTVL.

This clonotype was observed a handful of times. This chain joins TRBV6-2 or TRBV6-3 and TRBJ2-7; D gene uncertain. There are 12 residues in the CDR3. V lost 2 bases, J lost 2 bases, and 4 bases lay in between. The germline gives CDR1 MNHEY, CDR2 SVGEGT. CDR3 protein: CASSYGPYEQYV. The CDR3 region has the DNA TGTGCCAGCAGTTACGGCCCCTACGAGCAGTACGTC.

The chain recombines TRBV12-3 or TRBV12-4 with TRBJ2-7, with no clear D. V lost 4 bases to trimming and J lost 3 bases, with 16 bases between them. The CDR3 contains 15 residues. CDR3 nucleotide sequence: TGTGCCAGCAGTTCCCCCCCGCCTCCAATCTACGAGCAGTACTTC. The encoded protein is CASSSPPPPIYEQYF.

CDR3 sequence (DNA): TGTGCCAGCAGCTTAAAAGGAGGGAACACTGAAGCTTTCTTT. Its translation: CASSLKGGNTEAFF. The rearrangement joins TRBV7-8 to TRBJ1-1; the D is unclear. This CDR3 is 14 amino acids long. Germline values: CDR1 SGHVS, CDR2 FQNEAQ. V was pared by 2 bases and J by 1 base, with 8 bases between.

About this clonotype: At one end, the junction sequence differs from germline, possibly due to a read error. V and J are TRBV4-2 and TRBJ1-1, with D unresolved. Germline V gives CDR1 LGHNA, CDR2 YNFKEQ. The CDR3 runs to 12 residues. The CDR3 DNA reads TGTGCCGGCAGCCAAGCCACCACTGAAGCTTTCTTT. Its protein is CAGSQATTEAFF.

This clonotype has ten or more counts. This sequence joins TRBV7-8 and TRBJ2-3, with TRBD2 matching over 12 bases. J gave up 4 bases and V 6 bases, and 8 bases lay outside the gene matches. This CDR3 is built from 16 residues. CDR1 SGHVS and CDR2 FQNEAQ come from the germline V gene. The CDR3 reads CASRASSGGASDTQYF. CDR3 sequence (DNA): TGTGCCAGCAGGGCCTCTAGCGGGGGGGCCTCAGATACGCAGTATTTT.

The genes are TRBV28 and TRBJ2-1; the match to TRBD1 covers 8 bases. Losses at the gene ends were 6 bases for V and 8 bases for J; bases not matched to a gene: 6. The CDR3 is 13 residues long. The germline V gene has CDR1 MDHEN and CDR2 SYDVKM. CDR3 sequence (DNA): TGTGCCAGCAGCACAGGGGGTACGGATGAGCAGTTCTTC. Amino acids: CASSTGGTDEQFF.

This clonotype has a handful of counts. The V and J genes are TRBV18 and TRBJ2-7, with D unclear. Per germline, CDR1 KGHSH and CDR2 LQKENI. This CDR3 spans 17 amino acids. V was shortened by 3 bases and J by 2 bases, with 20 bases between the two germline ends. CDR3 coding DNA: TGTGCCAGCTCACCTATAAGGGCCGCGGCGCGCCCCTACGAGCAGTACGTC. Its translation is CASSPIRAAARPYEQYV.

V is TRBV10-2 and J is TRBJ2-7; tentative D call: TRBD2 (6 bases). The CDR3 covers 11 residues. Trimming pared 6 bases from V and 8 bases from J, leaving 11 bases between. Germline V lookup: CDR1 WSHSY, CDR2 SAAADI. CDR3 protein: CASREGKKQYF. The CDR3 DNA is TGCGCCAGCAGGGAGGGGAAAAAGCAGTACTTC.